These 12 T cell receptor beta chains share one sample of origin, sequenced in a study of post-analysis software for immune sequencing data. The library was made from cDNA and included unique molecular identifiers. TCRdb fed the PCR reads into MiXCR, producing one record per CDR3 protein. The sample has about 770,000 distinct CDR3 sequences, about 45% seen once. These receptors have no known antigen. Whole-study results and caveats: Controls showed lower frequencies than patients for 4 or 5 TRBV segments, and TRBV5-6, TRBV5-1 and TRBV20-1 were among these.

Sequenced sample: blood. The receptors shown here come from a girl aged 5 to 17 with multiple sclerosis.

This chain uses TRBV12-3 or TRBV12-4 with TRBJ2-1; D may be TRBD1 or TRBD2 (5 bases each). The CDR3 spans 15 residues. The V gene lost 4 bases and the J gene lost 3 bases, with 13 bases spanning the gap. The CDR3 protein is CASSWDGSLYNEQFF. The CDR3 DNA reads as TGTGCCAGCAGTTGGGACGGAAGTCTCTACAATGAGCAGTTCTTC.

The chain joins TRBV24-1 to TRBJ2-1, with 10 bases lining up with TRBD2. This CDR3 spans 13 amino acids. Germline CDR1 is KGHDR and CDR2 is SFDVKD. Germline trimming cut 7 bases from V and 7 bases from J; bases unmatched to any gene: 3. The CDR3 DNA is TGTGCCACCAGAGCGGGAGGGGGGAATGAGCAGTTCTTC. Protein sequence: CATRAGGGNEQFF.

The chain uses TRBV30 and TRBJ2-1; 13 positions agree with TRBD2. This CDR3 has 20 amino acids. The trim removed 0 bases at V and 8 bases at J, leaving 19 bases unmatched. Germline V gene data show CDR1 as GTSNPN and CDR2 as SVGIG (reference sequence). The CDR3 DNA reads as TGTGCCTGGAGTGTACTTAAGTTCGGGAGACTAGCGGGAGGTTCCGATGAGCAGTTCTTC. This encodes CAWSVLKFGRLAGGSDEQFF.

This sequence joins TRBV4-3 and TRBJ2-7; 7 bases are a match to TRBD1. There are 16 residues in the CDR3. Per the germline V gene, CDR1 is LGHNA and CDR2 is YSLEER. V was clipped by 0 bases and J by 2 bases; unmatched bases: 7. CDR3 nucleotide sequence: TGCGCCAGCAGCCAAGATCGGGCAGGGGGTACCTACGAGCAGTACTTC. Translated, it gives CASSQDRAGGTYEQYF.

V usage is TRBV3-1 and J usage is TRBJ2-1; 10 bases align to TRBD2. Germline loops: CDR1 LGHDT, CDR2 YNNKEL (reference sequence). With 2 bases clipped from V and 2 bases from J, the junction kept 9 bases outside the gene matches. CDR3 length equals 18 residues. The CDR3 region has the DNA TGTGCCAGCAGCCAAAACTTCCCACTAGCGGGGACCTACAATGAGCAGTTCTTC. As protein: CASSQNFPLAGTYNEQFF.

The V gene is TRBV28, the J gene TRBJ2-4, with 10 bases identical to TRBD2. The tail of the sequence fits TRBJ2-7 better, so the J call may be wrong. Per the germline V gene, CDR1 is MDHEN and CDR2 is SYDVKM. The CDR3 extends over 18 amino acids. The CDR3 protein is CASSLKASGRIKRDEQYF. For the CDR3, the DNA is TGTGCCAGCAGTTTAAAGGCTAGCGGGAGAATTAAGAGGGACGAGCAGTACTTC.

In this sample, this clonotype turned up a few times. The chain uses TRBV4-1 and TRBJ2-1, with D tentatively TRBD1 (6 bases). Germline assignment: CDR1 MGHRA and CDR2 YSYEKL. The CDR3 is 16 amino acids. The germline V and J ends were trimmed by 5 bases and 3 bases, with 17 bases remaining between them. The CDR3 DNA reads TGCGCCAGCAGCAGAGACGGACAGCTCAGCTACAATGAGCAGTTCTTC. It translates to CASSRDGQLSYNEQFF.

A note on this clonotype: One end of the junction is discordant with germline, which a read error may explain. This chain connects TRBV28 to TRBJ1-6, with D maybe TRBD1 (5 bases). Germline values: CDR1 MDHEN, CDR2 SYDVKM. The CDR3 length is 16 residues. DNA for the CDR3: TGTGCCAGCAGTTTCGACCTGGGACGGTCAGGTTCACCCCCCCACTTT. Translated, it gives CASSFDLGRSGSPPHF.

The chain combines TRBV27 with TRBJ2-3, with D uncertain. CDR1 MNHEY and CDR2 SMNVEV come from the germline V gene (reference sequence). The CDR3 runs to 13 residues. Trimming cost V 4 bases and J 2 bases, with 7 bases left between them. The CDR3 protein is CASSSLTTDTQYF. The DNA of the CDR3 is TGTGCCAGCAGTTCCCTAACCACAGATACGCAGTATTTT.

This clonotype was observed a handful of times. This rearrangement joins TRBV20-1 to TRBJ2-5; perhaps TRBD2 as D (5 bases). This CDR3 comprises 15 residues. Looked up from germline, CDR1 is DFQATT and CDR2 is SNEGSKA (reference sequence). V gave up 5 bases and J gave up 2 bases, with 18 bases separating them. The CDR3 DNA follows: TGCAGTGCTTCCATCGGATGGCGGGTACAAGAGACCCAGTACTTC. Amino acid sequence: CSASIGWRVQETQYF.

The rearrangement links TRBV29-1 to TRBJ1-2; no definite D call. Germline CDR1 reads SQVTM; CDR2 reads ANQGSEA. V was cut by 4 bases and J by 1 base, with 10 bases left in between. This CDR3 region has 13 residues. The CDR3 DNA is TGCAGCGTTGGGCAGCTTCTTAACTATGGCTACACCTTC. This codes for CSVGQLLNYGYTF.

This clonotype has a handful of counts. The chain uses TRBV4-1 and TRBJ2-1; 9 nucleotides agree with TRBD1. Germline trimming cut 4 bases from V and 7 bases from J; bases unmatched to any gene: 5. CDR1 is MGHRA, CDR2 YSYEKL, per germline. CDR3 size: 14 residues. The CDR3 DNA reads as TGCGCCAGCAGCCCCGGACAGGGGAGGAATGAGCAGTTCTTC. Its translation is CASSPGQGRNEQFF.